One sample yielded the 25 T cell receptor beta chains listed below, sequenced in a study of early T cells in non-severe SARS-CoV-2 infection. TCRdb redid the calling of the 5' RACE reads with MiXCR, one entry per CDR3 protein. The sample gives about 80,000 distinct CDR3 sequences, roughly an eighth of which show up once; around 16% is in the top ten. The sample here was whole blood, taken at baseline. The receptor source for this set is an adult who was a healthcare worker with PCR-confirmed SARS-CoV-2 infection or an uninfected control (not recorded which). The donor label of this sample is uncertain.

This clonotype was seen more than once but under ten times. J is TRBJ2-7 and V is TRBV12-3 or TRBV12-4; TRBD2 is a possible D gene (6 bases). The CDR3 has 14 amino acids. V lost 3 bases and J lost 3, with 12 bases in between. For the CDR3, the DNA is TGTGCCAGCAGTTTTGGGGCGGGGCGCTACGAGCAGTACTTC. It translates to CASSFGAGRYEQYF.

This clonotype was seen a handful of times. The chain has TRBV2 and TRBJ2-3; D is unclear. Looked up from germline, CDR1 is SNHLY and CDR2 is FYNNEI. The CDR3 has 14 amino acids. Trimming shortened V by 7 bases and J by 0 bases, and 11 bases separated the two germline ends. The CDR3 sequence: CASTGRPSTDTQYF. The CDR3 DNA follows: TGTGCCAGCACCGGACGCCCTAGCACAGATACGCAGTATTTT.

This clonotype occurred many times. The genes are TRBV12-3 or TRBV12-4 and TRBJ1-2; D unclear. The CDR3 has 10 amino acids. Trimming pared 2 bases from V and 11 bases from J, leaving 6 bases between. The CDR3 nucleotides are TGTGCCAGCAGTTTAACGTGGTACACCTTC. It specifies CASSLTWYTF.

A few counts support this clonotype. The chain combines TRBV7-2 with TRBJ2-5; D may be TRBD2 (6 bases). CDR3 size: 17 residues. Germline-derived CDR1 and CDR2 are SGHTA and FQGNSA. The V end lost 1 base, the J end lost 5 bases, and 20 bases lay between the germline ends. CDR3 DNA: TGTGCCAGCAGCTTAGGAGTGGGACTTCCCCTCGGGGAGACCCAGTACTTC. It is translated as CASSLGVGLPLGETQYF.

There are a few counts of this clonotype. The chain carries TRBV29-1 and TRBJ2-7; tentative D call: TRBD1 (6 bases). There are 11 residues in the CDR3. The germline V and J ends were trimmed by 7 bases and 2 bases, with 9 bases remaining between them. Germline V CDR1 and CDR2: SQVTM, ANQGSEA. CDR3 protein: CSAGQTYEQYF. Written as DNA, the CDR3 is TGCAGCGCTGGACAGACCTACGAGCAGTACTTC.

This rearrangement joins TRBV7-9 to TRBJ2-7; 8 bases agree with TRBD1. The CDR3 spans 17 residues. Germline loops: CDR1 SEHNR, CDR2 FQNEAQ (reference sequence). V gave up 5 bases and J gave up 5 bases; unmatched junction bases: 17. In nucleotides, the CDR3 is TGTGCCAGCAGCCCCCGAAACCCGGGACAGGCCTCACACGAGCAGTACTTC. Residues: CASSPRNPGQASHEQYF.

The chain couples TRBV4-3 to TRBJ1-2; no reliable D call. The length of the CDR3 is 15 residues. V lost 4 bases to trimming and J lost 4 bases, with 16 bases between them. Germline V gene sequence: CDR1 LGHNA, CDR2 YSLEER. In DNA form, the CDR3 reads TGCGCCAGCAGCCTAACAGCGGGCCCGACCTATGGCTACACCTTC. This translates into CASSLTAGPTYGYTF.

This chain's CDR3 is CSASIGGGSTEAFF. The CDR3 DNA reads TGCAGTGCTAGTATAGGGGGTGGGAGCACTGAAGCTTTCTTT. The chain uses TRBV20-1 and TRBJ1-1; a possible D gene is TRBD1 (6 bases). Deletions cut 3 bases from V and 4 bases from J, with 15 bases between. Germline CDR1 and CDR2: DFQATT and SNEGSKA (reference sequence). The length of the CDR3 is 14 residues.

V and J are TRBV19 and TRBJ2-1, with D hard to call. The CDR3 is 14 amino acids. The germline CDR1 and CDR2 sequences are LNHDA and SQIVND (reference sequence). The V gene lost 3 bases and the J gene lost 5 bases, with 11 bases spanning the gap. The CDR3 reads CASSIKGPDNEQFF. The CDR3 nucleotides are TGTGCCAGTAGTATCAAAGGTCCGGACAATGAGCAGTTCTTC.

This clonotype was recorded a few times. The CDR3 loop is CAWRNHSGQYF. CDR3 coding DNA: TGTGCCTGGAGGAACCACAGCGGGCAGTACTTC. V usage is TRBV30 and J usage is TRBJ2-7; D is perhaps TRBD2 (5 bases). The germline V gene has CDR1 GTSNPN and CDR2 SVGIG (reference sequence). The V end lost 3 bases, the J end lost 9 bases, and 12 bases lay between the germline ends. The CDR3 extends over 11 amino acids.

The chain recombines TRBV10-2 with TRBJ2-5; 7 bases fit TRBD2. Per the germline V gene, CDR1 is WSHSY and CDR2 is SAAADI. This CDR3 spans 11 amino acids. CDR3 amino acids: CTTTGGETQYF. The CDR3 DNA reads as TGCACCACCACGGGGGGAGAGACCCAGTACTTC.

The sample holds a few counts of this clonotype. V usage is TRBV7-9 and J usage is TRBJ1-1, with D perhaps matching TRBD1 (5 bases). Germline CDR1 is SEHNR and CDR2 is FQNEAQ (reference sequence). The CDR3 loop spans 15 amino acids. V dropped 1 base and J dropped 6 bases, with 15 bases sitting between them. CDR3 amino acids: CASSLGGIRDPEAFF. The DNA of the CDR3 is TGTGCCAGCAGCTTAGGGGGGATCCGGGACCCTGAAGCTTTCTTT.

This clonotype was observed a handful of times. The chain has TRBV2 and TRBJ2-3, with no clear D. The CDR3 contains 11 residues. Germline loops: CDR1 SNHLY, CDR2 FYNNEI. Trimming took off 8 bases at V and 6 bases at J, with 9 bases between the two ends. The chain's CDR3 is CASGMLDTQYF. For the CDR3, the DNA is TGTGCCAGCGGGATGCTGGATACGCAGTATTTT.

This clonotype has a count of ten or more. V gene TRBV6-6 combines with J gene TRBJ2-2, with D maybe TRBD2 (6 bases). V was pared by 5 bases and J by 6 bases, with 13 bases between. This CDR3 is 14 amino acids long. Germline V lookup: CDR1 MNHNY, CDR2 SVGAGI (reference sequence). The CDR3 spells CASSIAGRAGELFF. In DNA, the CDR3 is TGTGCCAGCAGTATTGCGGGACGCGCCGGGGAGCTGTTTTTT.

This clonotype was observed a handful of times. This chain joins TRBV7-2 and TRBJ2-3; D gene unclear. Between the trimmed V and J ends, which lost 4 bases and 2 bases, there was a span of 13 bases. The germline CDR1 and CDR2 sequences are SGHTA and FQGNSA. The length of the CDR3 is 15 residues. This chain's CDR3 is CASSSDQFTTDTQYF. As DNA, the CDR3 is TGTGCCAGCAGCTCCGATCAATTTACCACAGATACGCAGTATTTT.

This clonotype was seen at least ten times. The chain is built from TRBV10-3 and TRBJ1-2; TRBD1 is a possible D gene (5 bases). The CDR3 has 14 amino acids. The V end lost 7 bases, the J end lost 6 bases, and 18 bases lay between the germline ends. CDR1 is ENHRY and CDR2 is SYGVKD in the germline V gene. CDR3 sequence: CAIKPRGGLDGYTF. The CDR3 nucleotides read TGTGCCATCAAGCCCCGGGGGGGATTAGATGGCTACACCTTC.

This clonotype was observed many times. The V and J genes are TRBV13 and TRBJ1-1, with D uncertain. The CDR3 totals 14 residues. V was trimmed by 7 bases and J by 6 bases, leaving 18 bases between them. CDR1 is PRHDT, CDR2 FYEKMQ, per germline (reference sequence). The CDR3 protein is CASNQPGPPPEAFF. The CDR3 bases are TGTGCCAGCAACCAACCCGGGCCTCCCCCTGAAGCTTTCTTT. Using reference TRBV13 and TRBJ1-1 for the parts outside the CDR3, the full variable domain is AAGVIQSPRHLIKEKRETATLKCYPIPRHDTVYWYQQGPGQDPQFLISFYEKMQSDKGSIPDRFSAQQFSDYHSELNMSSLELGDSALYFCASNQPGPPPEAFFGQGTRLTVV.

For this clonotype: Germline and junction disagree at one end, which may indicate a read error. The gene calls are TRBV7-2 and TRBJ2-1, with a possible D match to TRBD1 (6 bases). The length of the CDR3 is 15 residues. Germline values: CDR1 SGHTA, CDR2 FQGNSA. The CDR3 sequence is CASSSSIGTRGPRIF. CDR3 in DNA: TGTGCCAGCAGCTCATCTATAGGGACAAGGGGTCCCAGGATCTTC.

This chain links TRBV5-6 with TRBJ1-1; tentative D call: TRBD1 (5 bases). The CDR3 runs to 14 residues. Germline-derived CDR1 and CDR2 are SGHDT and YYEEEE. V was trimmed by 3 bases and J by 0 bases, leaving 9 bases between them. For the CDR3, the DNA is TGTGCCAGCAGCTCCGGGGCAATGAACACTGAAGCTTTCTTT. Translated, it gives CASSSGAMNTEAFF.

This clonotype has more than one count but fewer than ten. V is TRBV5-1 and J is TRBJ1-2, with D unresolved. Germline CDR1 SGHRS, CDR2 YFSETQ. V lost 0 bases, J lost 1 base, and 7 bases lay in between. This CDR3 is 14 amino acids long. DNA of the CDR3: TGCGCCAGCAGCTTGGATGAAATTAACTATGGCTACACCTTC. This encodes CASSLDEINYGYTF. The full variable domain, rest sourced from reference TRBV5-1 and TRBJ1-2, is KAGVTQTPRYLIKTRGQQVTLSCSPISGHRSVSWYQQTPGQGLQFLFEYFSETQRNKGNFPGRFSGRQFSNSRSEMNVSTLELGDSALYLCASSLDEINYGYTFGSGTRLTVV.

About this clonotype: A junction boundary mismatches the germline segment, possibly from a read error. This rearrangement joins TRBV7-9 to TRBJ2-3, with unresolved D. CDR3 length equals 15 residues. The germline V gene has CDR1 SEHNR and CDR2 FQNEAQ (reference sequence). CDR3 loop: CASSPGLVGTDTRYF. CDR3 bases: TGTGCCAGCAGCCCAGGTTTGGTCGGCACAGATACGCGGTATTTT.

The table lists this clonotype with a count of one. The chain is built from TRBV29-1 and TRBJ2-7; D unclear. The CDR3 sequence is 11 residues long. The V gene's germline CDR1 is SQVTM and CDR2 ANQGSEA. The V and J ends lost 6 bases and 5 bases respectively, with 11 bases between them. CDR3 amino acids: CSVGTSHEQYF. In DNA form, the CDR3 reads TGCAGCGTGGGAACGAGCCACGAGCAGTACTTC.

The sample holds a few counts of this clonotype. The genes are TRBV5-5 and TRBJ1-4; 7 bases fit TRBD1. The J segment lost 7 bases and the V segment lost 4 bases, leaving 13 bases of the junction unmatched. The V gene's germline CDR1 is SGHKS and CDR2 YYEKEE (reference sequence). The CDR3 contains 16 residues. The CDR3 here is CASSPRSPTGSEKLFF. In DNA form, the CDR3 reads TGTGCCAGCAGCCCTCGCTCGCCGACAGGGAGTGAAAAACTGTTTTTT.

J is TRBJ2-7 and V is TRBV11-2, with D perhaps being TRBD1 or TRBD2 (5 bases each). The length of the CDR3 is 14 residues. Deletions cut 1 base from V and 2 bases from J, with 9 bases between. Germline CDR1 is SGHAT and CDR2 is FQNNGV. CDR3 residues: CASSLGGPPYEQYF. The CDR3 nucleotides are TGTGCCAGCAGCTTAGGGGGACCACCCTACGAGCAGTACTTC.

This clonotype appeared many times. The rearrangement uses TRBV7-9 and TRBJ2-7; 11 bases fit TRBD2. Germline-derived CDR1 and CDR2 are SEHNR and FQNEAQ (reference sequence). CDR3 length equals 17 residues. J was trimmed by 8 bases and V by 5 bases; bases with no gene match: 17. This chain's CDR3 is CASSNTLSLAGGPQQYF. The DNA for the CDR3 is TGTGCCAGCAGCAATACACTTTCATTAGCGGGAGGGCCCCAGCAGTACTTC.